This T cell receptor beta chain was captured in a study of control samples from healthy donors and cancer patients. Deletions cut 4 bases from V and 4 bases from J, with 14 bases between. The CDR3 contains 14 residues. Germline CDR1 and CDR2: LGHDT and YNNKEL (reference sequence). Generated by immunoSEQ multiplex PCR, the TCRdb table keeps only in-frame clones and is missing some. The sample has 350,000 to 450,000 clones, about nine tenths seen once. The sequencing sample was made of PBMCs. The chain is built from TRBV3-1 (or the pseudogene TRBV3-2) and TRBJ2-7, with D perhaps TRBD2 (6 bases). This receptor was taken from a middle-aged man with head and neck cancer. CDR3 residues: CASSPNVGGYEQYF. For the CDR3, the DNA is TGTGCCAGCAGCCCCAACGTGGGGGGATACGAGCAGTACTTC.